Listed here is a single T cell receptor beta chain. As yet, its antigen is unknown. These data belong to a study of CD8+ T cells in alopecia areata. Study at large: A regimen of oral tofacitinib, 5 to 10 mg twice daily, was given to treated patients.

Study-wide results and caveats: Scalp clonality dropped significantly under tofacitinib, as did expanded CD8+ top-100 clones. Scalp sample data also include resident alphabeta T cells from normal skin. Lesional scalp, especially alopecia totalis/universalis, showed higher clonality than normal scalp.

cDNA reverse transcribed from extracted RNA served as the sequencing template. Clones were sequenced by immunoSEQ multiplex PCR, and TCRdb holds only the in-frame ones, with some missing. Among around 150,000 clones listed, approximately 85% were seen once. The V gene lost 4 bases and the J gene lost 2 bases, with 15 bases spanning the gap. CDR3 length equals 15 residues. Germline-derived CDR1 and CDR2 are PRHDT and FYEKMQ (reference sequence). As to treatment: oral pan-JAK inhibitor, 5-10 mg twice daily. This receptor was obtained from a human donor with alopecia areata. Sequencing used CD8+ T cells sorted from blood, obtained at week 4, from a patient treated with tofacitinib. V usage is TRBV13 and J usage is TRBJ2-7, with D perhaps matching TRBD1 (6 bases). CDR3 in amino acids: CASSSGQLTPYEQYF. In DNA form, the CDR3 reads TGTGCCAGCAGCTCTGGACAGCTGACACCCTACGAGCAGTACTTC.